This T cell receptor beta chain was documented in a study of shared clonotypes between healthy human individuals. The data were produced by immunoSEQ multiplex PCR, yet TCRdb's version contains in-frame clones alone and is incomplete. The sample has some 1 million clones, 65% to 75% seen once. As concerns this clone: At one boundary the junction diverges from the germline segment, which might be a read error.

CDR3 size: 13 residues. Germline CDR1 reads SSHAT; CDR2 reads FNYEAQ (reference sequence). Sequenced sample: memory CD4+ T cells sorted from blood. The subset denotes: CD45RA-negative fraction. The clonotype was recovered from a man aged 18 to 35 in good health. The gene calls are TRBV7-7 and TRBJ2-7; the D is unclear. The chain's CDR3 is CASSLSVIGEQYF. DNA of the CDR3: TGTGCTAGCAGCTTAAGTGTGATCGGCGAGCAGTACTTC. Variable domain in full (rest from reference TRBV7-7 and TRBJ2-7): GAGVSQSPRYKVTKRGQDVTLRCDPISSHATLYWYQQALGQGPEFLTYFNYEAQPDKSGLPSDRFSAERPEGSISTLTIQRTEQRDSAMYRCASSLSVIGEQYFGPGTRLTVT.